This TCR beta chain was profiled in a study of shared clonotypes between healthy human individuals. The germline V gene encodes CDR1 SQVTM and CDR2 ANQGSEA. The ends lost 3 bases at V and 0 bases at J; junction bases unmatched: 7. CDR3 length: 16 residues. Assay used: immunoSEQ multiplex PCR; TCRdb lists only in-frame clones, some missing. The data show about 2.3 million clones, with more than 85% seen just once and around 0.4% held by the top ten. The chain couples TRBV29-1 to TRBJ2-1, with 8 positions matching TRBD2. Source material: naive CD4+ T cells from PBMCs. Sample subset: CD45RA+ positively selected. The sequence derives from a man between 18 and 35 years old in good health. Some clones in this sample may be carry-over from other donors' samples. CDR3 protein: CSVEGKAGASYNEQFF. The CDR3 DNA sequence: TGCAGCGTTGAGGGAAAAGCGGGAGCCTCCTACAATGAGCAGTTCTTC.